A single sample gave rise to the 17 T cell receptor beta chains below, sequenced in a study of cytomegalovirus exposure and HLA in healthy donors. Primers included in the PCR were 60 Vbeta and 13 Jbeta primers. Libraries were prepared by immunoSEQ multiplex PCR; TCRdb keeps only in-frame clonotypes and omits some of them. In the table there are 95,000 to 110,000 clones, under 80% of which are singletons. The source material was PBMCs. Source of these receptors: a woman aged 18-29 years in good health and CMV-seropositive.

The chain is built from TRBV28 and TRBJ1-5; 10 bases map to TRBD1. The CDR3 spans 17 residues. The germline V gene encodes CDR1 MDHEN and CDR2 SYDVKM. Trimming took 7 bases from V and 0 from J; bases not matched to a gene: 9. The CDR3 loop reads CASIPGTGAISNQPQHF. CDR3 in DNA: TGTGCCAGCATTCCCGGGACAGGGGCCATTAGCAATCAGCCCCAGCATTTT.

The V call is TRBV9, the J call TRBJ1-1, with D perhaps TRBD1 (5 bases). The CDR3 sequence is 11 residues long. Deletions cut 4 bases from V and 10 bases from J, with 11 bases between. Looked up from germline, CDR1 is SGDLS and CDR2 is YYNGEE. The CDR3: CASSRGRGAFF. The DNA for the CDR3 is TGTGCCAGCAGCCGGGGGAGGGGAGCTTTCTTT.

The rearrangement joins TRBV30 to TRBJ2-7; TRBD2 matches 7 bases. The V and J ends lost 2 bases and 6 bases, in that order; junction bases with no gene match: 4. CDR3 length: 12 amino acids. Germline V gene data show CDR1 as GTSNPN and CDR2 as SVGIG (reference sequence). This CDR3 reads CAWSFAGAEQYF. In DNA, the CDR3 is TGTGCCTGGAGTTTCGCGGGAGCCGAGCAGTACTTC.

The rearrangement joins TRBV5-1 to TRBJ1-1, with TRBD1 as a possible D gene (6 bases). CDR3 length equals 15 residues. Looked up from germline, CDR1 is SGHRS and CDR2 is YFSETQ. With 0 bases removed from V and 11 bases from J, the gap between germline ends came to 20 bases. The CDR3 coding sequence is TGCGCCAGCAGCTTGGGAGGGGGGGCTGGGGGGCACGCTTTCTTT. This gives the protein CASSLGGGAGGHAFF.

This rearrangement joins TRBV4-3 to TRBJ2-7; the match to TRBD1 covers 8 bases. The CDR3 sequence is 16 residues long. Germline V CDR1 and CDR2: LGHNA, YSLEER. After removal of 0 bases from V and 2 bases from J, the junction contained 6 bases not matched to a gene. This chain's CDR3 is CASSQDAGGIPYEQYF. DNA for the CDR3: TGCGCCAGCAGCCAAGATGCAGGGGGCATTCCCTACGAGCAGTACTTC.

V gene TRBV28 combines with J gene TRBJ2-5; 8 bases map to TRBD2. Germline CDR1 is MDHEN and CDR2 is SYDVKM. Trimming took 4 bases from V and 6 from J; bases not matched to a gene: 7. The CDR3 is 14 residues long. CDR3 sequence reads: CASSSRGGGKTQYF. The DNA for the CDR3 is TGTGCCAGCAGTTCTCGAGGCGGGGGGAAGACCCAGTACTTC.

The genes are TRBV5-5 and TRBJ2-5; 7 positions agree with TRBD2. The CDR3 loop spans 15 amino acids. The V segment lost 3 bases and the J segment 1 base; nucleotides outside the gene matches: 6. Germline lookup yields CDR1 SGHKS and CDR2 YYEKEE (reference sequence). The CDR3 sequence: CASSSGGGSQETQYF. The CDR3, as DNA: TGTGCCAGCAGCTCCGGCGGCGGGAGCCAAGAGACCCAGTACTTC.

CDR3 protein: CASSSSPGLARNEQFF. The CDR3 nucleotides are TGTGCCAGCAGCTCCTCGCCGGGACTAGCGCGGAATGAGCAGTTCTTC. V usage is TRBV13 and J usage is TRBJ2-1; 10 nucleotides align to TRBD2. The J segment lost 7 bases and the V segment lost 4 bases, leaving 10 bases of the junction unmatched. Germline-derived CDR1 and CDR2 are PRHDT and FYEKMQ (reference sequence). This CDR3 comprises 16 residues.

The table lists this clone with a few counts. The rearrangement uses TRBV6-5 and TRBJ2-3, with 9 bases identical to TRBD2. The CDR3 has 15 amino acids. After removal of 7 bases from V and 3 bases from J, the junction contained 8 bases not matched to a gene. The germline V gene has CDR1 MNHEY and CDR2 SVGAGI. The CDR3 protein is CASTLGAGGTDTQYF. CDR3 DNA: TGTGCCAGCACCCTCGGGGCGGGGGGGACAGATACGCAGTATTTT.

CDR3 nucleotide sequence: TGTGCCAGTAGTATAGTAGGGACAGGGATCTCTCCCCAGCATTTT. It translates to CASSIVGTGISPQHF. The chain links TRBV19 to TRBJ1-5, with 9 bases fitting TRBD1. The CDR3 runs to 15 residues. In germline, CDR1 is LNHDA, CDR2 SQIVND (reference sequence). Unmatched junction bases numbered 8, after V lost 1 base and J lost 10 bases.

CDR3 coding DNA: TGTGCCAGCGGCGACAGGAGACACCGGGGTCGTGGCTACACCTTC. Protein sequence: CASGDRRHRGRGYTF. The rearrangement joins TRBV7-3 to TRBJ1-2; D might be TRBD1 (6 bases). CDR3 size: 15 residues. Between the trimmed V and J ends, which lost 8 bases and 7 bases, there was a span of 23 bases. CDR1 and CDR2 (germline): SGHTA, FQGTGA.

This chain connects TRBV4-1 to TRBJ1-1, with D perhaps matching TRBD1 (6 bases). This CDR3 contains 13 residues. V was pared by 4 bases and J by 6 bases, with 12 bases between. Germline V gives CDR1 MGHRA, CDR2 YSYEKL. This CDR3 is CASSPRQAPEAFF. The CDR3 DNA reads as TGCGCCAGCAGCCCTCGACAGGCCCCTGAAGCTTTCTTT.

The chain carries TRBV10-2 and TRBJ2-5; TRBD2 aligns across 10 bases. Germline CDR1 is WSHSY and CDR2 is SAAADI. CDR3 length: 16 amino acids. The V segment lost 6 bases and the J segment 3 bases; nucleotides outside the gene matches: 10. CDR3 DNA: TGCGCCAGCAGCTTATCATGGGGACTAGCGAAAGAGACCCAGTACTTC. Protein product: CASSLSWGLAKETQYF.

The chain employs TRBV6-5 and TRBJ2-1, with 8 bases matching TRBD1. V dropped 0 bases and J dropped 5; count of bases not matched to a gene: 6. The CDR3 has 16 residues. CDR1 and CDR2 (germline): MNHEY, SVGAGI. The CDR3, as DNA: TGTGCCAGCAGTTACTCGACGGGACAGGTAAACAATGAGCAGTTCTTC. Translated, it gives CASSYSTGQVNNEQFF.

V and J are TRBV5-6 and TRBJ2-3; possible D gene TRBD1, 5 bases. Germline assignment: CDR1 SGHDT and CDR2 YYEEEE. The CDR3 covers 15 residues. V was cut by 3 bases and J by 2 bases, with 13 bases left in between. The CDR3, as DNA: TGTGCCAGCAGCTGGCTAGGGGCTTACACAGATACGCAGTATTTT. Its translation is CASSWLGAYTDTQYF.

This chain links TRBV21-1 with TRBJ1-5; the table's D call, TRBD1, was not checked against the DNA. TRBV21-1 is a pseudogene segment. The CDR3 is 17 residues long. The DNA for the CDR3 is TGTGCCAGCAGCAAAGGTAGTGAGACAGGCGTCAATCAGCCCCAGCATTTT. Amino acid sequence: CASSKGSETGVNQPQHF.

This clone was observed a few times. The chain carries TRBV27 and TRBJ2-7; TRBD2 might be the D (5 bases). This CDR3 contains 13 residues. Trimming stripped 5 bases from V and 7 bases from J, with 15 bases between. CDR1 is MNHEY and CDR2 is SMNVEV in the germline V gene (reference sequence). CDR3 bases: TGTGCCAGCAGTACTGGACCGGGCGGGGAGCAGTACTTC. As protein: CASSTGPGGEQYF.